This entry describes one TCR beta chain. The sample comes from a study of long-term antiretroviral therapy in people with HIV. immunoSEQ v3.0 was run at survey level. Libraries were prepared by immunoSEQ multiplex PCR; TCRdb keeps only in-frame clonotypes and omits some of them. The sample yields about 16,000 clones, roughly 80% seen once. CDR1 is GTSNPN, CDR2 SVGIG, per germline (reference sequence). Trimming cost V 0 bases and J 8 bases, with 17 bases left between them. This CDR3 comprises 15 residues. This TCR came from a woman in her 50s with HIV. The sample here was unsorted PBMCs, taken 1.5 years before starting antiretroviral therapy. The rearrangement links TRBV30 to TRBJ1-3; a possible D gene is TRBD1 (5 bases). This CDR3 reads CAWSVPRDDGYTIYF. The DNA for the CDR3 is TGTGCCTGGAGTGTACCCAGGGACGATGGTTACACCATATATTTT.